Listed below are T cell receptor beta chains from one sample, sequenced in a study of blood T cell repertoires in COVID-19. Some clones are missing from TCRdb's copy, which holds only in-frame ones; the method was immunoSEQ multiplex PCR. The sample shows around 440,000 clones, about 87% of them seen only once. Material: peripheral blood. The receptor set was obtained from a woman in her forties or fifties with COVID-19, enrolled during active disease. The CDR3 runs from the conserved cysteine through the conserved F or W. Fields, in order: clone size, D gene, V gene, J gene, CDR3 DNA, CDR3 protein. The D gene is left open where the match is weak. Clone sizes are given selectively: once, few, many, or a class where the clone is expanded.

>-|-|TRBV5-1|TRBJ2-3
TGCGCCAGCAGCCCCTTGGTGCAGGCGACAGATACGCAGTATTTT
CASSPLVQATDTQYF
>-|TRBD1|TRBV6-6|TRBJ2-3
TGTGCCAGCAGTTTCTTCGGACAGGGGGGCACAGATACGCAGTATTTT
CASSFFGQGGTDTQYF
>few|TRBD1|TRBV2|TRBJ1-2
TGTGCCAGCGGGGGACAGGACCGTGGCTACACCTTC
CASGGQDRGYTF
>-|-|TRBV3-1/TRBV3-2|TRBJ2-5
TGTGCCAGCAGCCAACTGGGCGTGAAAGAGACCCAGTACTTC
CASSQLGVKETQYF
>-|-|TRBV18|TRBJ1-4
TGTGCCAGCTCACCAGGTCACAGTGGGAATGAAAAACTGTTTTTT
CASSPGHSGNEKLFF
>-|TRBD2|TRBV6-5|TRBJ2-3
TGTGCCAGCAGGGGACTAGCGTCAGGCACAGATACGCAGTATTTT
CASRGLASGTDTQYF
>few|-|TRBV19|TRBJ1-5
TGTGCCAGTAGTATAGGTTCGCGGGGATATCAGCCCCAGCATTTT
CASSIGSRGYQPQHF
>-|-|TRBV5-6|TRBJ1-2
TGTGCCAGCAGCCGACAGACTTATGGCTACACCTTC
CASSRQTYGYTF
>-|TRBD1|TRBV2|TRBJ1-4
TGTGCCAGCAGTAAGACAGGGGGAGAAACTAATGAAAAACTGTTTTTT
CASSKTGGETNEKLFF
>-|-|TRBV27|TRBJ1-2
TGTGCCAGCAGTTTAGCGGGGGGAGGCGAGGGCTACACCTTC
CASSLAGGGEGYTF
>-|-|TRBV13|TRBJ2-1
TGTGCCAGCAGCTTAGGCAATGTGGAGAATGAGCAGTTCTTC
CASSLGNVENEQFF
>once|-|TRBV6-5|TRBJ1-5
TGTGCCAGCAGATACCAGGGTGTAAACAATCAGCCCCAACATTTT
CASRYQGVNNQPQHF
>-|-|TRBV10-3|TRBJ1-2
TGTGCCATCACTCGGGAGGGGAGAAGCAAAGGCTACACCTTC
CAITREGRSKGYTF
>-|-|TRBV19|TRBJ1-4
TGTGCCAGTAGAGACTTGGGGGGAGCAACTAATGAAAAACTGTTTTTT
CASRDLGGATNEKLFF
>-|-|TRBV28|TRBJ1-5
TGTGCCAGCAGTTTAAGTGAGGGTTTAAGTCAGCCCCAGCATTTT
CASSLSEGLSQPQHF
>-|-|TRBV30|TRBJ2-2
TGTGCCTGGAGGCGCGGAGGGGTTGCCGGGGAGCTGTTTTTT
CAWRRGGVAGELFF
>-|TRBD1|TRBV3-1/TRBV3-2|TRBJ1-1
TGTGCCAGCAGCCAAGATTACAGGGGCACTGAAGCTTTCTTT
CASSQDYRGTEAFF
>-|-|TRBV7-2|TRBJ2-1
TGTGCCAGCAGCTCAGGGGCCAATTACAATGAGCAGTTCTTC
CASSSGANYNEQFF
>-|-|TRBV29-1|TRBJ1-1
TGCAGCGTTAGGGGTCGGACTGAAGCTTTCTTT
CSVRGRTEAFF
>-|-|TRBV18|TRBJ2-3
TGTGCCAGCTCACACGTACAGGGTAACACAGATACGCAGTATTTT
CASSHVQGNTDTQYF
>once|TRBD1|TRBV6-4|TRBJ1-5
TGTGCCACCTTAAGAGGCGGACAGGGGTGGAATCAGCCCCAGCATTTT
CATLRGGQGWNQPQHF
>-|-|TRBV18|TRBJ1-2
TGTGCCAGCTCCATACTGGAGGGGACTTCTGATGGCTACACCTTC
CASSILEGTSDGYTF
>few|TRBD1|TRBV5-3|TRBJ1-2
TGTGCCAGAAGCTTGGGGACAGGGCTGAACTATGGCTACACCTTC
CARSLGTGLNYGYTF
>-|-|TRBV6-1|TRBJ2-5
TGTGCCAGCAGTGAAATCCCCCCGGGTCGAGAGACCCAGTACTTC
CASSEIPPGRETQYF
>-|-|TRBV19|TRBJ1-4
TGTGCCAGTGTTGACAGGAAGGAAAAACTGTTTTTT
CASVDRKEKLFF
>-|TRBD2|TRBV9|TRBJ2-3
TGTGCCAGCAGCGTAGCGGAGCGGGGGTATGTCACGCAGTATTTT
CASSVAERGYVTQYF
>-|-|TRBV6-1|TRBJ1-2
TGTGCCAGCAGTGACGACAGTACACCGCCCGGCTACACCTTC
CASSDDSTPPGYTF
>-|TRBD1|TRBV6-5|TRBJ1-5
TGTGCTCTTCAAGGACAGGGCTGGTGGCCCCAGCATTTT
CALQGQGWWPQHF
>once|-|TRBV7-7|TRBJ1-4
TGTGCCAGCAGCCGGGGGGCGGACGAAAAACTGTTTTTT
CASSRGADEKLFF
>-|-|TRBV30|TRBJ1-2
TGTGCCTGGAGCAGGGTTCGCGACTATGGCTACACCTTC
CAWSRVRDYGYTF
>-|TRBD2|TRBV5-1|TRBJ2-5
TGCGCCAGCAGCTTGGAGAGCGGGGGGCTCCAAGAGACCCAGTACTTC
CASSLESGGLQETQYF
>-|TRBD1|TRBV9|TRBJ1-2
TGTGCCAGCAGCGGCGCGACAGGGCGGTGGGGCTACACCTTC
CASSGATGRWGYTF
>once|TRBD1|TRBV2|TRBJ2-7
TGTGCCAGCGGGACAGGGGTCTTTACCTACGAGCAGTACTTC
CASGTGVFTYEQYF
>-|TRBD1|TRBV5-1|TRBJ1-3
TGCGCCAGCAGCCCTCTTCGGGACAGGGGCATTCAATCTGGAAACACCATATATTTT
CASSPLRDRGIQSGNTIYF
>-|TRBD1|TRBV28|TRBJ2-7
TGTGCCAGCACGATCGGCCAGGGGGCTTCCTACGAGCAGTACTTC
CASTIGQGASYEQYF